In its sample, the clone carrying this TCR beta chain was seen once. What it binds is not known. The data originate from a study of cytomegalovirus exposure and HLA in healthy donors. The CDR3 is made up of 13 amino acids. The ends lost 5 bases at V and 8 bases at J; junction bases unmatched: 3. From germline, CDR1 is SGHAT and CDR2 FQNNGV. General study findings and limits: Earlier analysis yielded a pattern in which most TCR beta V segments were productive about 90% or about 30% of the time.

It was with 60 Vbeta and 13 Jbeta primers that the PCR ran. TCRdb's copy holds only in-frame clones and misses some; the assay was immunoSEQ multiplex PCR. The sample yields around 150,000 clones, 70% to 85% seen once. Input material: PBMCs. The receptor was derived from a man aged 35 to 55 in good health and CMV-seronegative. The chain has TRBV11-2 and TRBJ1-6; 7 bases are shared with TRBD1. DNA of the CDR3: TGTGCCAGCAGCCCAGACAGGGATTCACCCCTCCACTTT. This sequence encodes CASSPDRDSPLHF.